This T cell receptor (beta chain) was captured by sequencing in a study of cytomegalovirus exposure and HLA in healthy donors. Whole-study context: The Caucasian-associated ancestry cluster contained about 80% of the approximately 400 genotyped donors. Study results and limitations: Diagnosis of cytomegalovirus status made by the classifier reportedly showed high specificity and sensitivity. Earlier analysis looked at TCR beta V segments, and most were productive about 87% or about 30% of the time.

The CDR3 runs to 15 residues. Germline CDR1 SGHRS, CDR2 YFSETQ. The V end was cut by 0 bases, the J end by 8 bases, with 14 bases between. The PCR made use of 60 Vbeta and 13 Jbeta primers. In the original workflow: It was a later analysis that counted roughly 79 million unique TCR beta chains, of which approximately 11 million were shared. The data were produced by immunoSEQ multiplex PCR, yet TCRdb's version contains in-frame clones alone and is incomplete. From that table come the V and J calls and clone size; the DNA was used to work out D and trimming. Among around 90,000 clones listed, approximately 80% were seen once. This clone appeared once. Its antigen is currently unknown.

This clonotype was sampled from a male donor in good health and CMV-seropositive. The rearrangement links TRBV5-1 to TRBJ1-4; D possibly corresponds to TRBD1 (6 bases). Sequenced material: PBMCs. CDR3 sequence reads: CASSLGQGQGEKLFF. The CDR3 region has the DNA TGCGCCAGCAGCTTGGGGCAGGGGCAAGGAGAAAAACTGTTTTTT.